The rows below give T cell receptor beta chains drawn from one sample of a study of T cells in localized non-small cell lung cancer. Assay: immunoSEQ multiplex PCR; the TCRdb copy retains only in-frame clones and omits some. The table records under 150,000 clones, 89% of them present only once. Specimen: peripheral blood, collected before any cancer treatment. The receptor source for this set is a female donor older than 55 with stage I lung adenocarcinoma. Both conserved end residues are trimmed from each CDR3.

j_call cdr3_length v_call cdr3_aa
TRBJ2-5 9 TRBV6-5 ASSLAETQY
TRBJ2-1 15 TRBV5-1 ASSGRLDRVLGNEQF
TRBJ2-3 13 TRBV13 ASSSTGKGTDTQY
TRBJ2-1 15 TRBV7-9 ASSPPRGGGRGDEQF
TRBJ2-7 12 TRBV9 ASSNLAEVGEQY
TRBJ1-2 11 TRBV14 ASSPSRFYGYT
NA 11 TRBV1 TSSQGGDYEQY
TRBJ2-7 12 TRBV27 ASSFAQTSYEQY
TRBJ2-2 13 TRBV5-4 ASSLIDSNTGELF
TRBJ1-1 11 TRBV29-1 SVGTGTNTEAF
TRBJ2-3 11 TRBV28 ASSYREEDTQY
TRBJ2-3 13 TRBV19 ASSVTSVGTDTQY
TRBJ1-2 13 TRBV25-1 ASSEPTGGYYGYT
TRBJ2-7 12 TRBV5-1 ASSLVLELGEQY
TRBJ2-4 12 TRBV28 ASNMGLAKNIQY
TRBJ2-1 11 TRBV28 ASSRGTYNEQF
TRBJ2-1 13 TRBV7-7 ASSPGTSGIVEQF
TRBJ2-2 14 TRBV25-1 ASSEFNREAAGELF
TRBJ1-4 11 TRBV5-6 ASSLVHRGKLF
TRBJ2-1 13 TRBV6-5 ASSYSTLGYNEQF
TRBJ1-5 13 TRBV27 ASSLSGYSNQPQH
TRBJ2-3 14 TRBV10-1 ASSERTSASTDTQY
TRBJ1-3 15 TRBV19 ASSSSRRGTGGNTIY
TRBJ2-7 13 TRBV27 ASSQTTLSTWEQY
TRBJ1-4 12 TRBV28 ASSFQAGDEKLF
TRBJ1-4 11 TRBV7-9 ASSLASNEKLF
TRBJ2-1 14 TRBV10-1 ASSGIAGSSYNEQF
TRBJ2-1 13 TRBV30 AWSAFSGSVGEQF
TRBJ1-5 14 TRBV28 ASSPGDRGRNQPQH
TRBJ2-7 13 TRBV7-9 ASSVARLGSYEQY
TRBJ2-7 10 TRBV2 ASRVGSYEQY
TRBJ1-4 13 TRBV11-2 ASSFGQGGNEKLF
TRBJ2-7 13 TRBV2 ASRARQGPSYEQY